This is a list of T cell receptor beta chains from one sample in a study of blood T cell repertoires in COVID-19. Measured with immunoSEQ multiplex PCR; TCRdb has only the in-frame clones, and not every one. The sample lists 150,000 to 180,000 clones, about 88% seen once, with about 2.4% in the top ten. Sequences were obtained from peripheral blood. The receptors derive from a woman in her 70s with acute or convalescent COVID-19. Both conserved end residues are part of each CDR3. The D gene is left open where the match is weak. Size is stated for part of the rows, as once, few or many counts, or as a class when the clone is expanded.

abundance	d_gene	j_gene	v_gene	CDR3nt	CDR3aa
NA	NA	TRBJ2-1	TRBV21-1	TGTGCCAGCAGCCCTTCGCGGGGGGGTAATGAGCAGTTCTTC	CASSPSRGGNEQFF
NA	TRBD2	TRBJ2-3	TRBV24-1	TGTGCCACCAGTCTGACTAGCGCCACCACAGATACGCAGTATTTT	CATSLTSATTDTQYF
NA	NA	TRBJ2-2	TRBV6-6	TGTGCCAGCAGTTACTCGAGGGTCGGGTCAGTCGGGGAGCTGTTTTTT	CASSYSRVGSVGELFF
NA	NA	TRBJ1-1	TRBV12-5	TGTGCTAGTGGCTATGACAGGAACACTGAAGCTTTCTTT	CASGYDRNTEAFF
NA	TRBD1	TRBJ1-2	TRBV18	TGTGCCAGCTCATTCGGACAGGCCCCTAACTATGGCTACACCTTC	CASSFGQAPNYGYTF
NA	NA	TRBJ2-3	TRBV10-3	TGTGCCATCTCCCGTGGAGAGCACATTGATACGCAGTATTTT	CAISRGEHIDTQYF
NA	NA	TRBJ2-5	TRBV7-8	TGTGCCAGCAGCTCGTGGTCCGGAGAGACCCAGTACTTC	CASSSWSGETQYF
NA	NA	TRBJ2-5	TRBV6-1	TGTGCCAGCAGTGGGATGTCGGGGGTGTACCAAGAGACCCAGTACTTC	CASSGMSGVYQETQYF
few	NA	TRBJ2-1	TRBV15	TGTGCCACCAGCAGAGGAAACGTGATGGGGCACAATGAGCAGTTCTTC	CATSRGNVMGHNEQFF
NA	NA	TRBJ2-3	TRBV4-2	TGTGCCAGCAGCCAAGATATGGGGGCTTGGGACACAGATACGCAGTATTTT	CASSQDMGAWDTDTQYF
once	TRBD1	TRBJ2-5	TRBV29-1	TGCAGCGCCCGACAGGGTCCCGGGCGGGAAGAGACCCAGTACTTC	CSARQGPGREETQYF
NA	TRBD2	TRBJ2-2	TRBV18	TGTGCCAGCTCCGCTTCCGTGCAGACTAGCCACACCGGGGAGCTGTTTTTT	CASSASVQTSHTGELFF
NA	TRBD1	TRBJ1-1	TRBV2	TGTGCCAGCAGTGCTGGACAGGGAAGGAGCACTGAAGCTTTCTTT	CASSAGQGRSTEAFF
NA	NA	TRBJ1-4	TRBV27	TGTGCCAGCCACGCGGGGAGTAATGAAAAACTGTTTTTT	CASHAGSNEKLFF
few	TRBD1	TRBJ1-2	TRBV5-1	TGCGCCAGCAGCAGGGACACAGGGGGCGAGTTGGGCTACACCTTC	CASSRDTGGELGYTF
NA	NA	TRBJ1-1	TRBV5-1	TGCGCCAGCAGCCTACAGGGAGACTCTGAAGCTTTCTTT	CASSLQGDSEAFF
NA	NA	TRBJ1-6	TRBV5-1	TGCGCCAGCAGCTTGGAGGCAGGGGTCTCACCCCTCCACTTT	CASSLEAGVSPLHF
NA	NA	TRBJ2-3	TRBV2	TGTGCCAGCAGTGCCGACAGAAGCACAGATACGCAGTATTTT	CASSADRSTDTQYF
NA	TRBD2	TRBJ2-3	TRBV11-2	TGTGCCAGCAGCACTCGGACTAGCGGGGCGGATACGCAGTATTTT	CASSTRTSGADTQYF
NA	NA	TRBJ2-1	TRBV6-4	TGTGCCAGCAGCATCGGGGACACCACCTACAATGAGCAGTTCTTC	CASSIGDTTYNEQFF
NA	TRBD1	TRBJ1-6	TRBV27	TGTGCCAGCAGGACAGGGAGCTCCTATAATTCACCCCTCCACTTT	CASRTGSSYNSPLHF
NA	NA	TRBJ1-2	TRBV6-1	TGTGCCAGCAGTGAAGGCGGAAGTTGGTTAAACTATGGCTACACCTTC	CASSEGGSWLNYGYTF
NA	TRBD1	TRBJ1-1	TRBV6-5	TGTGCCAGCAGTTTAAGACAGGGGGCAACTGAAGCTTTCTTT	CASSLRQGATEAFF
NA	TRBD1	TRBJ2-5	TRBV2	TGTGCCAGCAGTGAAGCTTCCGGGACAGGTCAGACCCAGTACTTC	CASSEASGTGQTQYF
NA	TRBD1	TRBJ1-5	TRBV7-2	TGTGCCAGCAGCTTTGCTCAGGGGGCCAATCAGCCCCAGCATTTT	CASSFAQGANQPQHF
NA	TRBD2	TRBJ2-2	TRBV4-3	TGCGCCAGCAGCCAAGAATATAGCGGGGGGAACACCGGGGAGCTGTTTTTT	CASSQEYSGGNTGELFF
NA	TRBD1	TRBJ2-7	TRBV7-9	TGTGCCAGCAGCTTACAGACAGGGATCAACTACGAGCAGTACTTC	CASSLQTGINYEQYF
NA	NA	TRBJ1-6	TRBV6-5	TGTGCCAGCAGTAGCGGGTCAGGGAGTTCACCCCTCCACTTT	CASSSGSGSSPLHF
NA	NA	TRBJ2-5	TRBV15	TGTGCCACCAGCAGAGCCAAACAAGAGACCCAGTACTTC	CATSRAKQETQYF
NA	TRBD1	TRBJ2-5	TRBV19	TGTGCCAGTAGTATCGGGGACAGGCTACAAGAGACCCAGTACTTC	CASSIGDRLQETQYF
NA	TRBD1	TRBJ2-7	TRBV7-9	TGTGCCAGCAGCCAGACAGGGGGCGTATACGAGCAGTACTTC	CASSQTGGVYEQYF
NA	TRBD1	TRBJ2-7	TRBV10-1	TGCGCCAGCAGCCGGACAGGCGTACCCTACGAGCAGTACTTC	CASSRTGVPYEQYF
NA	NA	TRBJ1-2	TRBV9	TGTGCCAGCAGCGTCGAGGGTTATGGCTACACCTTC	CASSVEGYGYTF
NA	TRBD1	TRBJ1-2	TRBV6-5	TGTGCCAGCAATCACGCGGGACAGGGGGACTATGGCTACACCTTC	CASNHAGQGDYGYTF
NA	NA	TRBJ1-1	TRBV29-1	TGCAGCGTCCAGTCTCAAGGGGCTGGCACTGAAGCTTTCTTT	CSVQSQGAGTEAFF
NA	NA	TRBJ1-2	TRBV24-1	TGTGCCACCAGTGAGTCAGGCACTAACTATGGCTACACCTTC	CATSESGTNYGYTF
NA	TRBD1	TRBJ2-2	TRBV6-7	TGTGCCAGCAGCCGCCACGATTTCCGACAGGGGACGAGGTGGACCGGGGAGCTGTTTTTT	CASSRHDFRQGTRWTGELFF
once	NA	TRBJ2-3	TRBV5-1	TGCGCCAGCAGCTTGTCGGACACCACGCAGTATTTT	CASSLSDTTQYF
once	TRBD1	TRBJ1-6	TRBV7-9	TGTGCCAGCAGTGCTATTGACAGGGCCCGTGATTCACCCCTCCACTTT	CASSAIDRARDSPLHF
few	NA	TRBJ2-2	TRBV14	TGTGCCAGCAGCCAAGTCCCCAGGGCTGGGACCGGGGAGCTGTTTTTT	CASSQVPRAGTGELFF
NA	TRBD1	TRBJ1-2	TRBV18	TGTGCCAGCTCACCAACTTCCGCAGGGGGCGGATATGGCTACACCTTC	CASSPTSAGGGYGYTF
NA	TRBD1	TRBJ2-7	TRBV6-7	TGTGCCAGCAGTGACAAACAGGGGGCGTTTATCTCCTACGAGCAGTACTTC	CASSDKQGAFISYEQYF
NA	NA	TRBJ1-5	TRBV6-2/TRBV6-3	TGTGCCAGCAGTTACGGGGGGAAGGGAAGGCAGCCCCAGCATTTT	CASSYGGKGRQPQHF
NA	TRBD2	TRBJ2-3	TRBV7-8	TGTGCCAGCAGCCCCACTAGCGGGGGGGCCCCCCGCACAGATACGCAGTATTTT	CASSPTSGGAPRTDTQYF